This is a list of T cell receptor beta chains from one sample in a study of blood T cell repertoires in COVID-19. TCRdb's table, derived via immunoSEQ multiplex PCR, lists solely in-frame clones and lacks some. The repertoire consists of around 250,000 clones, with approximately 85% occurring once and the leading ten covering under 2.5%. Sequencing was performed on PBMCs or T cells enriched from blood (not recorded which). These TCRs come from a woman between 50 and 59 years old who had recovered from COVID-19. Each CDR3 is given with its conserved first and last residue. Fields, in order: CDR3 DNA, CDR3 protein, J gene, D gene, clone size, V gene. D genes are given only for firm matches. The size field is filled for only some rows; it gives once, few, many or a size class.

DNA: TGTGCCAGCAGTTCCGCCCTAGCAAACATTCAGTACTTC
CDR3: CASSSALANIQYF
J: TRBJ2-4
D: -
size: -
V: TRBV6-2/TRBV6-3

DNA: TGTGCCGTTCTCAGGGGCCCTCAACTATGGGCTTTCTTT
CDR3: CAVLRGPQLWAFF
J: TRBJ1-1
D: -
size: -
V: TRBV28

DNA: TGTGCCAGCAGCCCGTCGACAGGAGGTCATGAAAAACTGTTTTTT
CDR3: CASSPSTGGHEKLFF
J: TRBJ1-4
D: -
size: -
V: TRBV7-9

DNA: TGCAGCGTCGGACAGGCCAACACTGAAGCTTTCTTT
CDR3: CSVGQANTEAFF
J: TRBJ1-1
D: TRBD1
size: -
V: TRBV29-1

DNA: TGTGCCAGCATCAAGGCGGGGACAGGGTTATCAGGCGAGCAGTACTTC
CDR3: CASIKAGTGLSGEQYF
J: TRBJ2-7
D: TRBD1
size: -
V: TRBV5-8

DNA: TGCGCCAGCAGCCCGGACAATAATTCACCCCTCCACTTT
CDR3: CASSPDNNSPLHF
J: TRBJ1-6
D: -
size: once
V: TRBV5-1

DNA: TGTGCCAGCAGTCCCCCGTGGGACAGGGAGGGCTACACCTTC
CDR3: CASSPPWDREGYTF
J: TRBJ1-2
D: TRBD1
size: -
V: TRBV28

DNA: TGCGCCAGCAGCCCGGGGGTGAACACTGAAGCTTTCTTT
CDR3: CASSPGVNTEAFF
J: TRBJ1-1
D: -
size: -
V: TRBV5-1

DNA: TGTGCCAGCAGCTTGGCAGGGGAAAATGGCTACACCTTC
CDR3: CASSLAGENGYTF
J: TRBJ1-2
D: -
size: -
V: TRBV7-8

DNA: TGTGCCAGCTCACCTCCCGAGGGACATATATACTACACCTTC
CDR3: CASSPPEGHIYYTF
J: TRBJ1-2
D: -
size: -
V: TRBV18

DNA: TGTGCCAGCAGCCTCAGGGTTTACGGGGAGCTGTTTTTT
CDR3: CASSLRVYGELFF
J: TRBJ2-2
D: -
size: -
V: TRBV12-3/TRBV12-4

DNA: TGTGCCAGTCAACCAAGAACCGGAGTGAATAGCAATCAGCCCCAGCATTTT
CDR3: CASQPRTGVNSNQPQHF
J: TRBJ1-5
D: -
size: -
V: TRBV19

DNA: TGTGCCAGCAGCTCCCGACTAGCGGGGACCTACGAGCAGTACTTC
CDR3: CASSSRLAGTYEQYF
J: TRBJ2-7
D: TRBD2
size: few
V: TRBV14

DNA: TGTGCCAGCAGCCCGGGACTAGACGAGCAGTACTTC
CDR3: CASSPGLDEQYF
J: TRBJ2-7
D: TRBD2
size: many
V: TRBV7-8

DNA: TGTGCCAGCAGCGTAGCCGGGACAGACTCCGGCTACACCTTC
CDR3: CASSVAGTDSGYTF
J: TRBJ1-2
D: TRBD1
size: -
V: TRBV9

DNA: TGTGCCAGCAGAAGGGGCACTGAAGCTTTCTTT
CDR3: CASRRGTEAFF
J: TRBJ1-1
D: -
size: -
V: TRBV7-9

DNA: TGTGCCAGCAGTTGGACTGCCCAGGACTACGAGCAGTACTTC
CDR3: CASSWTAQDYEQYF
J: TRBJ2-7
D: -
size: -
V: TRBV27

DNA: TGTGCCAGCAGTTACGGGGAAGGGACTCGGCAGCCCCAGCATTTT
CDR3: CASSYGEGTRQPQHF
J: TRBJ1-5
D: -
size: -
V: TRBV6-2/TRBV6-3

DNA: TGCGCCAGCAGTACGACAGGGTACACTGAAGCTTTCTTT
CDR3: CASSTTGYTEAFF
J: TRBJ1-1
D: TRBD1
size: few
V: TRBV5-1

DNA: TGTGCCAGCAGCTTGATCCACAGGGGGCCCCACGAGCAGTACTTC
CDR3: CASSLIHRGPHEQYF
J: TRBJ2-7
D: TRBD1
size: -
V: TRBV5-4

DNA: TGTGCCTGGAGTACAGTGGACAGGGTAGCTTTCTTT
CDR3: CAWSTVDRVAFF
J: TRBJ1-1
D: TRBD1
size: -
V: TRBV30

DNA: TGCGCCAGCAGCTTGGGAGGGCTGTCGAACACCGGGGAGCTGTTTTTT
CDR3: CASSLGGLSNTGELFF
J: TRBJ2-2
D: -
size: -
V: TRBV5-1

DNA: TGCGCCAGCAGCTTGGCCGGGACTCATAATGAAAAACTGTTTTTT
CDR3: CASSLAGTHNEKLFF
J: TRBJ1-4
D: -
size: -
V: TRBV5-1

DNA: TGTGCCAGTAGTATAGGGCAACAGTCTTTCTCTGGGGCCAACGTCCTGACTTTC
CDR3: CASSIGQQSFSGANVLTF
J: TRBJ2-6
D: -
size: -
V: TRBV19

DNA: TGTGCCAGCAGTTTTCTAGCGGGAAAAAACATTCAGTACTTC
CDR3: CASSFLAGKNIQYF
J: TRBJ2-4
D: TRBD2
size: -
V: TRBV27

DNA: TGTGCCACCAGCGCTCCGTGGGTAGCGGGAGACTTGGAGACCCAGTACTTC
CDR3: CATSAPWVAGDLETQYF
J: TRBJ2-5
D: TRBD2
size: -
V: TRBV2

DNA: TGTGCCAGCAGCCAAAGGTCACAGGGTGGTCGTGAAAAACTGTTTTTT
CDR3: CASSQRSQGGREKLFF
J: TRBJ1-4
D: -
size: -
V: TRBV5-4

DNA: TGTGCCAGCAGCTTGATGGGGGCGACCCGTGAAGAGACCCAGTACTTC
CDR3: CASSLMGATREETQYF
J: TRBJ2-5
D: -
size: -
V: TRBV5-8

DNA: TGTGCCAGTAGTACCACAGGGGAACCCTACGAGCAGTACTTC
CDR3: CASSTTGEPYEQYF
J: TRBJ2-7
D: TRBD1
size: once
V: TRBV19

DNA: TGTGCCAGCAGTTCACTTCGGGGACAGGGGTCAACCTTTCCCTCCTACGAGCAGTACTTC
CDR3: CASSSLRGQGSTFPSYEQYF
J: TRBJ2-7
D: TRBD1
size: -
V: TRBV27

DNA: TGTGCCAGTAACCCGGGACAGCCTAACTATGGCTACACCTTC
CDR3: CASNPGQPNYGYTF
J: TRBJ1-2
D: TRBD1
size: -
V: TRBV19

DNA: TGTGCCAGCGCTCGTCAGGGGGCTTCTGGAAACACCATATATTTT
CDR3: CASARQGASGNTIYF
J: TRBJ1-3
D: TRBD1
size: -
V: TRBV5-8

DNA: TGTGCCAGCAGTGAATTGCGGACTAGCGAATACGAGCAGTACTTC
CDR3: CASSELRTSEYEQYF
J: TRBJ2-7
D: TRBD2
size: -
V: TRBV6-1

DNA: TGTGCCAGCAGTGAACGGGCTAGCGGAAGGAGTGAGCAGTTCTTC
CDR3: CASSERASGRSEQFF
J: TRBJ2-1
D: TRBD2
size: -
V: TRBV6-1

DNA: TGTGCCAGCAGCTTATTCCACGGGTACGAGCAGTACTTC
CDR3: CASSLFHGYEQYF
J: TRBJ2-7
D: -
size: -
V: TRBV11-2

DNA: TGTGCCAGCAGTGAAGCATGGGGACAGCAGAAATCCAAAAACATTCAGTACTTC
CDR3: CASSEAWGQQKSKNIQYF
J: TRBJ2-4
D: TRBD1
size: few
V: TRBV2

DNA: TGCGCCAGCACCGACAGGGGTCTCACTGAAGCTTTCTTT
CDR3: CASTDRGLTEAFF
J: TRBJ1-1
D: TRBD1
size: -
V: TRBV10-1

DNA: TGTGCCAGCAGCCCTCCCGGGCTAGCGGGACAATACGAGCAGTACTTC
CDR3: CASSPPGLAGQYEQYF
J: TRBJ2-7
D: TRBD2
size: -
V: TRBV9

DNA: TGTGCCACCAGTGGGAGAGGAATCCACGAGCAGTACTTC
CDR3: CATSGRGIHEQYF
J: TRBJ2-7
D: -
size: -
V: TRBV24-1

DNA: TGTGCCAGCAGGGCTGCTTGGGGCTACACCTTC
CDR3: CASRAAWGYTF
J: TRBJ1-2
D: -
size: -
V: TRBV2

DNA: TGTGCCATCAGTGAGCACAGGTTAATTGAAAAACTGTTTTTT
CDR3: CAISEHRLIEKLFF
J: TRBJ1-4
D: -
size: -
V: TRBV10-3

DNA: TGTGCCAGTAGTGTGACAGGGGGACTTGGCAATTCACCCCTCCACTTT
CDR3: CASSVTGGLGNSPLHF
J: TRBJ1-6
D: TRBD1
size: -
V: TRBV19

DNA: TGTGCCAGCACCGAGACAGGGGAGGATCAGCCCCAGCATTTT
CDR3: CASTETGEDQPQHF
J: TRBJ1-5
D: TRBD1
size: -
V: TRBV2

DNA: TGTGCCAGCAGTCCCCCCTATTATGGCGGGAACACCGGGGAGCTGTTTTTT
CDR3: CASSPPYYGGNTGELFF
J: TRBJ2-2
D: -
size: few
V: TRBV6-6

DNA: TGTGCCAGCAGTGCACCCGGGACAGGGGATTCGGGGCCCCAGCATTTT
CDR3: CASSAPGTGDSGPQHF
J: TRBJ1-5
D: TRBD1
size: -
V: TRBV2

DNA: TGTGCCAGCAGCTTAGTTCCAGCAACTAATGAAAAACTGTTTTTT
CDR3: CASSLVPATNEKLFF
J: TRBJ1-4
D: -
size: -
V: TRBV7-2

DNA: TGTGCCAGTAGTGGGCGTATTGGGGCGACAGATACGCAGTATTTT
CDR3: CASSGRIGATDTQYF
J: TRBJ2-3
D: -
size: -
V: TRBV19

DNA: TGCGCCAGCAGCCAAATGGGCCCAGTCTTTGGAAACACCATATATTTT
CDR3: CASSQMGPVFGNTIYF
J: TRBJ1-3
D: -
size: few
V: TRBV4-1

DNA: TGTGCCACCGCCGACAGGGGGAGCAATCAGCCCCAGCATTTT
CDR3: CATADRGSNQPQHF
J: TRBJ1-5
D: TRBD1
size: -
V: TRBV27